Below are 5 T cell receptor beta chains sequenced from a single sample in a study of blood T cell repertoires in COVID-19. Assay used: immunoSEQ multiplex PCR; TCRdb lists only in-frame clones, some missing. The data contain roughly 150,000 clones, around nine tenths of them singletons. The sequenced sample consisted of peripheral blood. Source of these receptors: a woman aged 70-85 years with COVID-19, enrolled during active disease.

The chain employs TRBV11-2 and TRBJ1-2; 8 positions match TRBD1. Trimming cost V 5 bases and J 8 bases; bases outside gene matches: 4. The CDR3 is 12 residues long. The germline V gene encodes CDR1 SGHAT and CDR2 FQNNGV. This chain's CDR3 is CASSRTGPGYTF. Here the CDR3 DNA reads TGTGCCAGCAGCAGGACAGGGCCCGGCTACACCTTC.

The chain couples TRBV5-6 to TRBJ2-7; 9 nucleotides align to TRBD2. V shed 0 bases and J 1 base; nucleotides not matched to a gene: 11. Germline V gene lookup returns CDR1 SGHDT and CDR2 YYEEEE. The CDR3 totals 18 residues. CDR3 sequence (DNA): TGTGCCAGCAGCTTGGACCTAGCGGGGCCCCGAGGGTCCTACGAGCAGTACTTC. Its protein product is CASSLDLAGPRGSYEQYF.

The chain couples TRBV19 to TRBJ2-5; the match to TRBD1 covers 8 bases. The CDR3 contains 13 residues. V trimming: 5 bases; J trimming: 5 bases; junction bases outside the gene matches: 4. Per germline, CDR1 LNHDA and CDR2 SQIVND (reference sequence). The CDR3 sequence: CASSGQGVETQYF. The CDR3 coding sequence is TGTGCCAGTAGTGGACAGGGTGTTGAGACCCAGTACTTC.

The chain employs TRBV5-1 and TRBJ2-7; 9 bases agree with TRBD2. Trimming took 3 bases from V and 3 from J; bases not matched to a gene: 4. The CDR3 is 14 residues long. CDR1 is SGHRS, CDR2 YFSETQ, per germline. The CDR3 coding sequence is TGCGCCAGCAGCTCTATGACTAGCGGCTACGAGCAGTACTTC. It translates to CASSSMTSGYEQYF.

CDR3 DNA sequence: TGTGCCAGCAGCTTAATGGCGGGGTTTCACTACAATGAGCAGTTCTTC. Translating gives CASSLMAGFHYNEQFF. V gene TRBV7-3 combines with J gene TRBJ2-1; maybe TRBD2 (6 bases). V gave up 1 base and J gave up 3 bases, with 13 bases separating them. From germline, CDR1 is SGHTA and CDR2 FQGTGA. This CDR3 is built from 16 residues.